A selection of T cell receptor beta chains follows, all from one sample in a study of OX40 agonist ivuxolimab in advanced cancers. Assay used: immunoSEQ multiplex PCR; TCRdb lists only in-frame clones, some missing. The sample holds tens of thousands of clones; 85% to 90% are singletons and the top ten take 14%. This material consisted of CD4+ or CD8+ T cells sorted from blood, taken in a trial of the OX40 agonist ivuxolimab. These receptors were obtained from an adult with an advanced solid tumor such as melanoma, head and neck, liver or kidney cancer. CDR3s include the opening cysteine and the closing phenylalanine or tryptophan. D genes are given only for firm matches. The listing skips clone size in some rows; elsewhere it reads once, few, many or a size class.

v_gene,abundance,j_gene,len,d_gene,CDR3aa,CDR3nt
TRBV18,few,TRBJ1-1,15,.,CASSPKGGMNTEAFF,TGTGCCAGCTCACCCAAGGGGGGGATGAACACTGAAGCTTTCTTT
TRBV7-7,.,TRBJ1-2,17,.,CASSSRWGESGIYGYTF,TGTGCCAGCAGCTCCCGTTGGGGTGAGTCGGGGATCTATGGCTACACCTTC
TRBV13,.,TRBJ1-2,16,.,CASSPEGDGSNYGYTF,TGTGCCAGCAGCCCTGAAGGGGACGGATCTAACTATGGCTACACCTTC
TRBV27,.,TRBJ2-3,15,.,CASSLSPLSTDTQYF,TGTGCCAGCAGTTTATCCCCCCTAAGCACAGATACGCAGTATTTT
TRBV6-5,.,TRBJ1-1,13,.,CASSYGENTEAFF,TGTGCCAGCAGTTACGGGGAGAACACTGAAGCTTTCTTT
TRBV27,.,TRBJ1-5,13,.,CASSLSWNQPQHF,TGTGCCAGCAGTTTATCCTGGAATCAGCCCCAGCATTTT
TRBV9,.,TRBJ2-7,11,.,CASGGSYEQYF,TGTGCCAGCGGGGGCTCCTACGAGCAGTACTTC
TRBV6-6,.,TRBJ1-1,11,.,CATYLGTEAFF,TGTGCCACCTATCTCGGTACTGAAGCTTTCTTT
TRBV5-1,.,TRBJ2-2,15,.,CASSLSGMNTGELFF,TGCGCCAGCAGCTTGTCGGGGATGAACACCGGGGAGCTGTTTTTT
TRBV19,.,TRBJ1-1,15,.,CASSIWQGQGTEAFF,TGTGCCAGTAGTATTTGGCAGGGCCAGGGCACTGAAGCTTTCTTT
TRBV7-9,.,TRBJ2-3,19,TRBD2,CASSPGMTSGRSGTDTQYF,TGTGCCAGCAGCCCCGGGATGACTAGCGGACGGTCGGGCACAGATACGCAGTATTTT
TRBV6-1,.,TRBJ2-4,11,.,CASSEFSIQYF,TGTGCCAGCAGTGAATTCTCCATTCAGTACTTC
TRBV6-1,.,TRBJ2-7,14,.,CASSEGLSGYEQYF,TGTGCCAGCAGTGAAGGACTCTCCGGCTACGAGCAGTACTTC
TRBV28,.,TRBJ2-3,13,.,CASSPVQRPTQYF,TGTGCCAGCAGCCCGGTCCAGCGGCCTACGCAGTATTTT
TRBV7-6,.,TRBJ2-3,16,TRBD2,CASSARLAGVPDTQYF,TGTGCCAGCAGCGCCCGACTAGCGGGAGTGCCAGATACGCAGTATTTT
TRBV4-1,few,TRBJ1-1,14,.,CASSQAEGRTEAFF,TGCGCCAGCAGCCAAGCCGAAGGAAGGACTGAAGCTTTCTTT
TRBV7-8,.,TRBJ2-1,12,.,CASSSTGNEQFF,TGTGCCAGCAGCTCGACAGGAAATGAGCAGTTCTTC
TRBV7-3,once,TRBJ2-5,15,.,CASSLRSGQKETQYF,TGTGCCAGCAGCTTAAGGTCGGGCCAAAAAGAGACCCAGTACTTC
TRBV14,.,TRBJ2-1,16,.,CASSQGQDFRNNEQFF,TGTGCCAGCAGCCAAGGGCAGGATTTTAGAAACAATGAGCAGTTCTTC
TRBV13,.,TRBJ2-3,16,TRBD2,CASSSLSGSFSDTQYF,TGTGCCAGCAGCTCCCTGAGCGGGAGTTTTTCAGATACGCAGTATTTT
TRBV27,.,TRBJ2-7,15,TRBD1,CASSLGQGAPYEQYF,TGTGCCAGCAGTCTTGGACAGGGGGCGCCCTACGAGCAGTACTTC
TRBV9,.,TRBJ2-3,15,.,CAGATTSLSTDTQYF,TGTGCCGGCGCAACGACATCCCTTAGCACAGATACGCAGTATTTT
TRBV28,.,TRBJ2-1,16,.,CASSGLRRSSYNEQFF,TGTGCCAGCAGTGGGCTTCGGAGGAGCTCCTACAATGAGCAGTTCTTC
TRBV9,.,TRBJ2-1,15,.,CASSPRGTDLDEQFF,TGTGCCAGCAGCCCCCGGGGGACCGACCTAGATGAGCAGTTCTTC
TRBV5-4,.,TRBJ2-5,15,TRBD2,CASSSTWGGQETQYF,TGTGCCAGCAGCTCCACGTGGGGGGGCCAAGAGACCCAGTACTTC
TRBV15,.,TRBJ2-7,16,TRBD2,CATSSRRVAGDKEQYF,TGTGCCACCAGCAGTCGTCGGGTAGCGGGAGACAAAGAGCAGTACTTC
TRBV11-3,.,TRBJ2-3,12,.,CASSLGEDTQYF,TGTGCCAGCAGCTTAGGTGAAGATACGCAGTATTTT
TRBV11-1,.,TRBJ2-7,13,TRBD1,CASSYGQAYEQYF,TGTGCCAGCAGTTACGGACAGGCCTACGAGCAGTACTTC
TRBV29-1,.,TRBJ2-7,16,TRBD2,CSALLTRGTSSYEQYF,TGCAGCGCCCTCCTTACAAGGGGGACTAGCTCCTACGAGCAGTACTTC
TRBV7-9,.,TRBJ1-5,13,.,CASSLSPNQPQHF,TGTGCCAGCAGCTTATCACCTAATCAGCCCCAGCATTTT
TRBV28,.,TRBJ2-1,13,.,CASSPPLGNEQFF,TGTGCCAGCAGTCCGCCCCTGGGCAATGAGCAGTTCTTC
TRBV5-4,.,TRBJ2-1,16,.,CASSQDTGGSYNEQFF,TGTGCCAGCAGCCAAGATACCGGGGGTTCCTACAATGAGCAGTTCTTC
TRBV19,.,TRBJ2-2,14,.,CASSIGPSTGELFF,TGTGCCAGTAGTATAGGCCCGAGTACCGGGGAGCTGTTTTTT
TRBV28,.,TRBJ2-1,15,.,CASSLRLASYNEQFF,TGTGCCAGCAGCCTTAGGTTGGCGTCTTACAATGAGCAGTTCTTC
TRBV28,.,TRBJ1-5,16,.,CASRPGPPQGNQPQHF,TGTGCCAGCAGGCCGGGACCCCCGCAGGGCAATCAGCCCCAGCATTTT
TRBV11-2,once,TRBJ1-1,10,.,CASSPGLAFF,TGTGCCAGCAGCCCCGGATTAGCTTTCTTT
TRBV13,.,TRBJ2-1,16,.,CASSLGGSPGVGEQFF,TGTGCCAGCAGCTTAGGCGGGAGCCCAGGGGTGGGTGAGCAGTTCTTC
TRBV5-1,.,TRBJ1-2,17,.,CASSLAARERRNYGYTF,TGCGCCAGCAGCTTGGCGGCCAGGGAGAGGCGTAACTATGGCTACACCTTC
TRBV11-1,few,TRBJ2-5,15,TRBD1,CASSLRGRIEATQYF,TGTGCCAGCAGCTTAAGGGGGCGGATTGAGGCGACCCAGTACTTC
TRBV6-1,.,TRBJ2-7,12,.,CASSELNSNQYF,TGTGCCAGCAGTGAACTCAACAGTAATCAGTACTTC
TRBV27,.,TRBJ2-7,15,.,CASSRGGGILNEQYF,TGTGCCAGCAGCCGGGGTGGGGGGATTCTTAACGAGCAGTACTTC
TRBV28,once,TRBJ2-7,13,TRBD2,CASSFGRGAEQYF,TGTGCCAGCAGTTTCGGGAGGGGAGCCGAGCAGTACTTC
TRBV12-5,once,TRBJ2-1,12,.,CASGYLYNEQFF,TGTGCTAGTGGTTACCTCTACAATGAGCAGTTCTTC
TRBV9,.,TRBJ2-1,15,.,CASSVGGEAYNEQFF,TGTGCCAGCAGCGTTGGGGGAGAAGCCTACAATGAGCAGTTCTTC
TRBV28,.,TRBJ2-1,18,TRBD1,CASSPRDRGFSGTFEQFF,TGTGCCAGCAGTCCCCGGGACAGGGGGTTTTCGGGGACCTTTGAGCAGTTCTTC
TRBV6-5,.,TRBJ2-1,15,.,CASRMGQSSYNEQFF,TGTGCCAGCAGGATGGGACAAAGCTCCTACAATGAGCAGTTCTTC
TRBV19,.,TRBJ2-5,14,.,CASTPSGWGETQYF,TGTGCCAGTACCCCAAGCGGCTGGGGAGAGACCCAGTACTTC
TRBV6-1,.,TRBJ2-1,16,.,CASSEAAQDAYNEQFF,TGTGCCAGCAGTGAAGCGGCACAGGACGCCTACAATGAGCAGTTCTTC
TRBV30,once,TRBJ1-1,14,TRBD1,CAWNPQGVLTEAFF,TGTGCCTGGAACCCTCAGGGGGTGCTCACTGAAGCTTTCTTT
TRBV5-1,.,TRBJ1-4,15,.,CASSFFRTTNEKLFF,TGCGCCAGCAGCTTTTTTCGGACAACTAATGAAAAACTGTTTTTT
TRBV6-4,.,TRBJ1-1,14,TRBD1,CASSSQGAGTEAFF,TGTGCCAGCAGTTCACAGGGGGCTGGGACTGAAGCTTTCTTT
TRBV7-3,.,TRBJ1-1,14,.,CASSPNWGHTEAFF,TGTGCCAGCAGCCCCAACTGGGGGCACACTGAAGCTTTCTTT